A selection of T cell receptor beta chains follows, all from one sample in a study of OX40 agonist ivuxolimab in advanced cancers. The assay was immunoSEQ multiplex PCR, and TCRdb's table has in-frame clones only and misses some. Of around 68,000 clones in the sample, around 90% were seen once. The sample consisted of CD4+ or CD8+ T cells sorted from blood, taken in a trial of the OX40 agonist ivuxolimab. Receptors originate from an adult with an advanced solid tumor such as melanoma, head and neck, liver or kidney cancer. Each CDR3 is given with its conserved first and last residue. Expanded clones are given a class, and other clones once, few, many or no size at all.

j_call | clone_size | v_call | cdr3_aa
TRBJ2-7 | NA | TRBV5-1 | CASSPDVSYEQYF
TRBJ2-7 | NA | TRBV15 | CATSRGTGGPYEQYF
TRBJ1-3 | NA | TRBV29-1 | CSVGWLGSGNTIYF
NA | NA | TRBV27 | CASSLEGQIYEQYF
TRBJ2-1 | NA | TRBV7-3 | CASSSSGTLHNEQFF
TRBJ2-6 | NA | TRBV11-1 | CASSPRGSRPSGANVLTF
TRBJ1-3 | NA | TRBV29-1 | CSVWDRGSGNTIYF
TRBJ2-5 | NA | TRBV5-1 | CASSLVAGARETQYF
TRBJ1-1 | NA | TRBV18 | CASSPLATEAFF
TRBJ2-2 | NA | TRBV7-2 | CASSLGVAGELFF
TRBJ1-6 | NA | TRBV19 | CASSIGSSSPLHF
TRBJ2-3 | NA | TRBV18 | CASSLTSGSTDTQYF
TRBJ2-1 | NA | TRBV6-1 | CASGRLQAYNEQFF
TRBJ2-1 | NA | TRBV9 | CASSVEKEQFF
TRBJ2-5 | NA | TRBV6-1 | CASSVGQSVETQYF
TRBJ2-2 | NA | TRBV7-9 | CASSFSQGATGELFF
TRBJ1-5 | once | TRBV6-4 | CASSEARAHQPQHF
TRBJ1-2 | NA | TRBV20-1 | CSASLQGGYTF
TRBJ2-7 | NA | TRBV29-1 | CSVTPRPGDYEQYF
TRBJ1-3 | NA | TRBV5-6 | CASSFQGQGGNTIYF
TRBJ2-7 | NA | TRBV21-1 | CASSKDREAYEQYF
TRBJ2-1 | NA | TRBV7-3 | CASSSVAGDYNEQFF
TRBJ1-1 | NA | TRBV6-5 | CASKAGIRAFF
TRBJ1-5 | NA | TRBV6-1 | CASSEDIRTGGRGNQPQHF
TRBJ1-4 | NA | TRBV29-1 | CSVSGRVGNEKLFF
TRBJ1-1 | NA | TRBV15 | CATSRVGNTEAFF
TRBJ1-2 | NA | TRBV6-1 | CASKAGQGDYGYTF
TRBJ2-5 | NA | TRBV19 | CASSIRRLGGEETQYF
TRBJ1-2 | few | TRBV4-2 | CASSPETVANYGYTF
TRBJ1-6 | once | TRBV7-2 | CASSFGRGHNSPLHF
TRBJ2-3 | NA | TRBV5-1 | CASSLGGSTDTQYF
TRBJ2-5 | NA | TRBV5-1 | CASSSGRSGVETQYF
TRBJ2-3 | NA | TRBV4-2 | CASSQDFEGSTPDTQYF
TRBJ1-2 | NA | TRBV6-1 | CASSVPGQAYYGYTF
TRBJ2-7 | NA | TRBV9 | CASSVRAGGRTEQYF
TRBJ2-7 | NA | TRBV6-6 | CASSRGGSYEQYF
TRBJ2-2 | NA | TRBV27 | CASSPRPDTGELFF
TRBJ2-1 | NA | TRBV18 | CASSQRLNEQFF
TRBJ2-7 | NA | TRBV5-8 | CASSPDRAHEQYF
TRBJ1-2 | NA | TRBV6-6 | CASTPPTSNYGYTF
TRBJ2-5 | NA | TRBV7-8 | CASSPNRDGAQETQYF
TRBJ2-3 | NA | TRBV2 | CASSGSRRDTQYF
TRBJ2-7 | NA | TRBV12-5 | CASGQGGPGLTSYEQYF
TRBJ1-5 | NA | TRBV2 | CASSLQGQPQHF
TRBJ2-2 | NA | TRBV29-1 | CSVGLGDTGELFF